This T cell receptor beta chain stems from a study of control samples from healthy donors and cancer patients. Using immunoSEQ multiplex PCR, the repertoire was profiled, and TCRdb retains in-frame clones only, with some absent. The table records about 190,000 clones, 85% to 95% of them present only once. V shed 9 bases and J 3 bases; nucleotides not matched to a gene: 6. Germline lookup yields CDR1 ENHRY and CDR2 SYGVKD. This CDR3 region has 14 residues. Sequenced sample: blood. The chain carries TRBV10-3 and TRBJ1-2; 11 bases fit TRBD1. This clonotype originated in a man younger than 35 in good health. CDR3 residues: CAISPGQGDYGYTF. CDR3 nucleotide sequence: TGTGCCATATCACCGGGACAGGGGGACTATGGCTACACCTTC.